This paragraph covers one TCR beta chain sequence. These data come from a study of blood T cell repertoires in COVID-19. Turning to the study itself: Whether acute or convalescent, the COVID-19 samples came from the United States, Italy and Spain. T cells, B-cell-depleted T cells, or PBMCs provided the cDNA or gDNA that served as material.

Original handling: Estimated nucleated cell counts came from reference gene primer amplification. The repertoire was sequenced with immunoSEQ multiplex PCR; TCRdb's copy has only in-frame clones and lacks some. V and J calls and clone size are copied from that table; D and trimming were computed from the DNA. The sample holds some 110,000 clones, roughly 78% seen once. This TCR was recovered from a man between 60 and 75 years old with active or convalescent COVID-19. Sequenced sample: peripheral blood.

CDR3 region: CAWSQLSGNTIYF. The CDR3 DNA sequence: TGTGCCTGGAGTCAACTTTCTGGAAACACCATATATTTT. The chain has TRBV30 and TRBJ1-3; D is unresolved. Germline CDR1 GTSNPN, CDR2 SVGIG (reference sequence). The V end lost 2 bases, the J end lost 1 base, and 6 bases lay between the germline ends. The CDR3 length is 13 residues.